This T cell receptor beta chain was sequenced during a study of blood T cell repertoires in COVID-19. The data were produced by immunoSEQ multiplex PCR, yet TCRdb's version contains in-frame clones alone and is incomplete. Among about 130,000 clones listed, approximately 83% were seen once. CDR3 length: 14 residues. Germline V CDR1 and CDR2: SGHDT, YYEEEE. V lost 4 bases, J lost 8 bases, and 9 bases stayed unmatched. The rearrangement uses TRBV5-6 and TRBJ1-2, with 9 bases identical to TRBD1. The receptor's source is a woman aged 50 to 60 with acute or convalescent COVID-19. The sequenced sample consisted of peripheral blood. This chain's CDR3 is CASSVDRGTGGYTF. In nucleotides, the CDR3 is TGTGCCAGCAGCGTCGACAGGGGGACGGGAGGCTACACCTTC.